This T cell receptor beta chain appears in the sequencing data of a study of Graves' ophthalmopathy and Graves' hyperthyroidism. General study points: Blood repertoires reportedly contained most expanded thyroid clonotypes above 0.001 frequency.

The length of the CDR3 is 14 residues. V gave up 5 bases and J gave up 8 bases; unmatched junction bases: 4. CDR1 is LGHDT and CDR2 is YNNKEL in the germline V gene (reference sequence). Pregnancy or lactation, uncontrolled infections and other autoimmune diseases were grounds for excluding patients. The authors amplified TCR beta CDR3 regions from RNA transcripts. HTBI-primed first-round RT-PCR preceded second-round multiplex PCR. TCRdb called the multiplex PCR reads again in MiXCR, with one record for every CDR3 protein. Of hundreds of thousands of distinct CDR3 sequences listed, 22% are singletons. This clonotype has a count of ten or more. The antigen is not known.

The clonotype originates from a woman aged 18-29 years with stable Graves' hyperthyroidism. Some clones in this sample may be carry-over from other donors' samples. The chain couples TRBV3-1 to TRBJ1-6; TRBD1 agrees at 9 bases. Source material: peripheral blood. The DNA for the CDR3 is TGTGCCAGCAGCAGGACAGGGGACTATTCACCCCTCCACTTT. It is translated as CASSRTGDYSPLHF.